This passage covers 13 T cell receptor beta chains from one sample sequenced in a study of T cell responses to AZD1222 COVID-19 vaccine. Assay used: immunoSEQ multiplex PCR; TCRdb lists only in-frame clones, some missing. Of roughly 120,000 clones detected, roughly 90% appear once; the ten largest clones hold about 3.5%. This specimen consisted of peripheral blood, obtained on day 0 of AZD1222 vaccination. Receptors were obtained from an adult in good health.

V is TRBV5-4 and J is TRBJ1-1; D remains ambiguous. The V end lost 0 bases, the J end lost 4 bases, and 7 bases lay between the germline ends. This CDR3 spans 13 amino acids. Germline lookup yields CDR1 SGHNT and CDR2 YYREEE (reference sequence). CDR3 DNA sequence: TGTGCCAGCAGCTTGGCTGGGGTCACTGAAGCTTTCTTT. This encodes CASSLAGVTEAFF.

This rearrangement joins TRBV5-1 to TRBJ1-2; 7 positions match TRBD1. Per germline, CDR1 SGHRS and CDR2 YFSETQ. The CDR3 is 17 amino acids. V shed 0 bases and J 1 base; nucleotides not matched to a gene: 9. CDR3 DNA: TGCGCCAGCAGCTTGGCCGTGGGGACAGCCTTTAACTATGGCTACACCTTC. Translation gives CASSLAVGTAFNYGYTF.

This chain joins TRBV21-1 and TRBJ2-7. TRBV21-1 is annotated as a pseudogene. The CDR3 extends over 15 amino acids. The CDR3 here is CASTLWRASSYEQYF. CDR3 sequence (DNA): TGTGCCAGCACCCTATGGCGCGCGAGCTCCTACGAGCAGTACTTC.

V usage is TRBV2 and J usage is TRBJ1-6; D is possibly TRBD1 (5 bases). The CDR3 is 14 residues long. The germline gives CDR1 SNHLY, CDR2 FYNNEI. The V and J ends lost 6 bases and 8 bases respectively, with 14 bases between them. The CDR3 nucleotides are TGTGCCAGCAGCCGGGACGGGGGTGATTCACCCCTCCACTTT. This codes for CASSRDGGDSPLHF.

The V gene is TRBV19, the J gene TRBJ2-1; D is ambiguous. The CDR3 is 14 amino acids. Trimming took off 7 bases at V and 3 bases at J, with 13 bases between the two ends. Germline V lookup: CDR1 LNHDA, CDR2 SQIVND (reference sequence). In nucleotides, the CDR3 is TGTGCCAGTAAAGGGAACCCAATCTACAATGAGCAGTTCTTC. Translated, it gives CASKGNPIYNEQFF.

The CDR3 is CASRQGGQPQHF. CDR3 coding DNA: TGTGCCAGCAGACAGGGTGGCCAGCCCCAGCATTTT. This chain uses TRBV6-5 with TRBJ1-5; possible D gene TRBD1, 6 bases. Germline lookup yields CDR1 MNHEY and CDR2 SVGAGI. V was shortened by 6 bases and J by 7 bases, with 10 bases between the two germline ends. This CDR3 region has 12 residues.

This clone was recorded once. CDR3 region: CASSQPDSSRGYGYTF. The CDR3 nucleotides read TGTGCCAGCAGCCAACCCGACAGCTCCCGGGGCTATGGCTACACCTTC. This chain joins TRBV4-2 and TRBJ1-2, with D possibly being TRBD1 (5 bases). Germline V lookup: CDR1 LGHNA, CDR2 YNFKEQ. The CDR3 is made up of 16 amino acids. The ends were cut back, 2 bases at V and 4 bases at J, with 17 bases in the middle.

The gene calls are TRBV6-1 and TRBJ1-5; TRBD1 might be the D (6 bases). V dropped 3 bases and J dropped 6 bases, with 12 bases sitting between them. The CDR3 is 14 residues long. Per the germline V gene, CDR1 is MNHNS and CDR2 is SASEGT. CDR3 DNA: TGTGCCAGCAGTGAGGCGGGGGCAGGTCAGCCCCAGCATTTT. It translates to CASSEAGAGQPQHF.

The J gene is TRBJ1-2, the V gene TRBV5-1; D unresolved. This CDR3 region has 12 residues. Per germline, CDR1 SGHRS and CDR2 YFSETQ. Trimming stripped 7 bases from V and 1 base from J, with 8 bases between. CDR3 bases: TGCGCCAGCCACGAGAGTAACTATGGCTACACCTTC. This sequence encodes CASHESNYGYTF.

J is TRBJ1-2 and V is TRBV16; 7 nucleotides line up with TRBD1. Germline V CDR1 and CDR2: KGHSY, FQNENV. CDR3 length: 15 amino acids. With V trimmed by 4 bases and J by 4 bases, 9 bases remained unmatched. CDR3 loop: CASSPRQGMAYGYTF. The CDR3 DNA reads TGTGCCAGCAGCCCTCGACAGGGTATGGCCTATGGCTACACCTTC.

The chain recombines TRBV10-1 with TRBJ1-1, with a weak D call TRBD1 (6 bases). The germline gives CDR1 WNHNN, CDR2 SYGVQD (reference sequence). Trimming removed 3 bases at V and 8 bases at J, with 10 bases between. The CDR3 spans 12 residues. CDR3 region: CASSDGGAEAFF. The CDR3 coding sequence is TGCGCCAGCAGTGACGGGGGGGCAGAAGCTTTCTTT.

The CDR3 region is CASSVSLRETQYF. CDR3 nucleotide sequence: TGTGCCAGCAGCGTAAGCCTTAGAGAGACCCAGTACTTC. V gene TRBV9 combines with J gene TRBJ2-5; D is undetermined. Germline V gene data show CDR1 as SGDLS and CDR2 as YYNGEE. V was pared by 1 base and J by 4 bases, with 8 bases between. This CDR3 spans 13 amino acids. The entire variable domain, with the rest obtained from reference TRBV9 and TRBJ2-5, is as follows: DSGVTQTPKHLITATGQRVTLRCSPRSGDLSVYWYQQSLDQGLQFLIQYYNGEERAKGNILERFSAQQFPDLHSELNLSSLELGDSALYFCASSVSLRETQYFGPGTRLLVL.

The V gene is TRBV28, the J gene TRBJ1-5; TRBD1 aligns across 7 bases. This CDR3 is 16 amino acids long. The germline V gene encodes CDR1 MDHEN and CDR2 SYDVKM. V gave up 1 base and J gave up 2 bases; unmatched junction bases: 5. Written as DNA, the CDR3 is TGTGCCAGCAGTTTATACAGGGGAAAGGGCAATCAGCCCCAGCATTTT. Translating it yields CASSLYRGKGNQPQHF.